These T cell receptor beta chains were read from a single sample in a study of cytomegalovirus exposure and HLA in healthy donors. Assay: immunoSEQ multiplex PCR; the TCRdb copy retains only in-frame clones and omits some. Here the sample spans 120,000 or so clones, roughly 85% being singletons. Sequencing input: PBMCs. Source of these receptors: a woman aged 35 to 49 in good health and CMV-seropositive. CDR3s include the opening cysteine and the closing phenylalanine or tryptophan. The D gene is left open where the match is weak.

V: TRBV6-9; D: -; J: TRBJ2-1; CDR3: CASSSPYREQFF; DNA: TGTGCCAGCAGTAGCCCCTATCGGGAGCAGTTCTTC
V: TRBV28; D: TRBD1; J: TRBJ2-3; CDR3: CASSTDRGTDTQYF; DNA: TGTGCCAGCAGTACCGACAGGGGCACAGATACGCAGTATTTT
V: TRBV5-1; D: TRBD1; J: TRBJ2-7; CDR3: CASSDGQGHYEQYF; DNA: TGCGCCAGCAGCGATGGACAGGGCCACTACGAGCAGTACTTC
V: TRBV9; D: TRBD1; J: TRBJ1-2; CDR3: CASTLRDSSNYGYTF; DNA: TGTGCCAGCACCTTACGGGACAGCTCTAACTATGGCTACACCTTC
V: TRBV4-2; D: -; J: TRBJ2-7; CDR3: CASSQEVADRGEQYF; DNA: TGTGCCAGCAGCCAAGAGGTCGCGGATCGGGGGGAGCAGTACTTC
V: TRBV28; D: -; J: TRBJ1-5; CDR3: CASSSLYSNQPQHF; DNA: TGTGCCAGCAGTTCCCTGTATAGCAATCAGCCCCAGCATTTT
V: TRBV27; D: -; J: TRBJ1-1; CDR3: CASSLNRVDSEAFF; DNA: TGTGCCAGCAGTTTAAACCGGGTCGACTCTGAAGCTTTCTTT
V: TRBV5-4; D: -; J: TRBJ2-1; CDR3: CASSPLPSYNEQFF; DNA: TGTGCCAGCAGCCCACTCCCCTCCTACAATGAGCAGTTCTTC
V: TRBV19; D: -; J: TRBJ2-1; CDR3: CASSTLLQENEQFF; DNA: TGTGCCAGTAGTACCCTACTCCAAGAAAATGAGCAGTTCTTC
V: TRBV4-3; D: -; J: TRBJ1-1; CDR3: CASSQDQQWNTEAFF; DNA: TGCGCCAGCAGCCAAGATCAACAGTGGAACACTGAAGCTTTCTTT
V: TRBV23-1; D: TRBD1; J: TRBJ2-7; CDR3: CASIHRGYYEQYF; DNA: TGCGCCAGCATACACAGGGGCTACTACGAGCAGTACTTC
V: TRBV7-6; D: -; J: TRBJ2-1; CDR3: CASSPLQGGSYNEQFF; DNA: TGTGCCAGCAGCCCTCTCCAGGGGGGCTCCTACAATGAGCAGTTCTTC
V: TRBV6-5; D: -; J: TRBJ1-3; CDR3: CASSYSRVTPGNTIYF; DNA: TGTGCCAGCAGTTACTCGAGAGTTACCCCTGGAAACACCATATATTTT
V: TRBV15; D: TRBD2; J: TRBJ2-1; CDR3: CATSRDLGTSADNEQFF; DNA: TGTGCCACCAGCAGAGATTTAGGTACTAGCGCCGACAATGAGCAGTTCTTC
V: TRBV25-1; D: TRBD2; J: TRBJ2-1; CDR3: CASSPAGLAGGGEQFF; DNA: TGTGCCAGCAGTCCCGCGGGACTAGCGGGAGGGGGTGAGCAGTTCTTC
V: TRBV10-1; D: TRBD1; J: TRBJ2-2; CDR3: CASQQGSTGELFF; DNA: TGCGCCAGCCAACAGGGGTCCACCGGGGAGCTGTTTTTT
V: TRBV20-1; D: -; J: TRBJ2-7; CDR3: CSASPDSEQYF; DNA: TGCAGTGCTAGCCCCGACTCCGAGCAGTACTTC
V: TRBV27; D: TRBD1; J: TRBJ1-5; CDR3: CASSLWGQDDQPQHF; DNA: TGTGCCAGCAGTTTATGGGGACAGGACGATCAGCCCCAGCATTTT
V: TRBV11-3; D: -; J: TRBJ1-1; CDR3: CASSLDTGRIGGEAFF; DNA: TGTGCCAGCAGCTTAGATACGGGGAGGATCGGTGGTGAAGCTTTCTTT
V: TRBV10-3; D: TRBD1; J: TRBJ2-1; CDR3: CAIRKQNRDRGSYNEQFF; DNA: TGTGCCATCAGGAAACAGAACCGGGACAGAGGCTCCTACAATGAGCAGTTCTTC
V: TRBV4-3; D: TRBD2; J: TRBJ2-5; CDR3: CASSQDHVGLQTQYF; DNA: TGCGCCAGCAGCCAAGATCACGTGGGACTACAGACCCAGTACTTC
V: TRBV5-1; D: TRBD1; J: TRBJ1-2; CDR3: CASSFTGAASEGGYTF; DNA: TGCGCCAGCAGCTTTACAGGGGCCGCTTCGGAGGGGGGCTACACCTTC
V: TRBV6-6; D: -; J: TRBJ1-4; CDR3: CASSYSQTETNEKLFF; DNA: TGTGCCAGCAGTTACTCGCAGACGGAGACTAATGAAAAACTGTTTTTT
V: TRBV5-1; D: -; J: TRBJ2-5; CDR3: CASSLAQVQETQYF; DNA: TGCGCCAGCAGCTTGGCGCAGGTCCAAGAGACCCAGTACTTC
V: TRBV9; D: TRBD1; J: TRBJ2-3; CDR3: CASSAQTGDRGPDTQYF; DNA: TGTGCCAGCAGCGCGCAGACAGGGGATAGGGGGCCAGATACGCAGTATTTT
V: TRBV29-1; D: -; J: TRBJ1-4; CDR3: CSTREGMGEKLFF; DNA: TGCAGCACCCGGGAGGGAATGGGCGAAAAACTGTTTTTT
V: TRBV19; D: TRBD2; J: TRBJ2-7; CDR3: CASSSASGTITRQYF; DNA: TGTGCCAGTAGTAGTGCTAGCGGGACGATTACGAGGCAGTACTTC
V: TRBV5-8; D: -; J: TRBJ2-1; CDR3: CASSLDVGLSDEQFF; DNA: TGTGCCAGCAGCTTGGATGTAGGCCTGAGCGATGAGCAGTTCTTC
V: TRBV5-1; D: TRBD1; J: TRBJ1-1; CDR3: CASSPTGGVTEAFF; DNA: TGCGCCAGCAGCCCGACAGGGGGCGTCACTGAAGCTTTCTTT
V: TRBV28; D: -; J: TRBJ1-1; CDR3: CASSATPQGIPEAFF; DNA: TGTGCCAGCAGTGCGACCCCACAGGGTATTCCTGAAGCTTTCTTT
V: TRBV19; D: -; J: TRBJ2-4; CDR3: CASTTVVAKNIQYF; DNA: TGTGCCAGTACCACAGTCGTAGCCAAAAACATTCAGTACTTC